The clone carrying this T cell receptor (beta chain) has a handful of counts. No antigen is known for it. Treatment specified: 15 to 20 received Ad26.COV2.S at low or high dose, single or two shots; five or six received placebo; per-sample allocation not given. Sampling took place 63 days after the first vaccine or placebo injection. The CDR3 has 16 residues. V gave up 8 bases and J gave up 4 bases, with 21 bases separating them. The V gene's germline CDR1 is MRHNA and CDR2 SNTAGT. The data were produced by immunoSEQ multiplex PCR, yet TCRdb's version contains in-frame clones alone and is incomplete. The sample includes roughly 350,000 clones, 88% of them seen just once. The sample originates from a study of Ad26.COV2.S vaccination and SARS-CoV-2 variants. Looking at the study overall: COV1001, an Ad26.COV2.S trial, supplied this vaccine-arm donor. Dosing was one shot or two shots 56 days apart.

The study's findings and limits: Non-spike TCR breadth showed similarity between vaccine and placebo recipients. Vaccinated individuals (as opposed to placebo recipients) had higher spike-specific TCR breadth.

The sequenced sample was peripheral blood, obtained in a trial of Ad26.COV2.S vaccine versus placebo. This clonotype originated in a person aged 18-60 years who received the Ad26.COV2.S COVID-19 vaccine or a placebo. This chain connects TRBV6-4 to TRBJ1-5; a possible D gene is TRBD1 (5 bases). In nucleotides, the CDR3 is TGTGCCAGCCCCGATGACGCCGGGACGGATAATCAGCCCCAGCATTTT. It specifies CASPDDAGTDNQPQHF.